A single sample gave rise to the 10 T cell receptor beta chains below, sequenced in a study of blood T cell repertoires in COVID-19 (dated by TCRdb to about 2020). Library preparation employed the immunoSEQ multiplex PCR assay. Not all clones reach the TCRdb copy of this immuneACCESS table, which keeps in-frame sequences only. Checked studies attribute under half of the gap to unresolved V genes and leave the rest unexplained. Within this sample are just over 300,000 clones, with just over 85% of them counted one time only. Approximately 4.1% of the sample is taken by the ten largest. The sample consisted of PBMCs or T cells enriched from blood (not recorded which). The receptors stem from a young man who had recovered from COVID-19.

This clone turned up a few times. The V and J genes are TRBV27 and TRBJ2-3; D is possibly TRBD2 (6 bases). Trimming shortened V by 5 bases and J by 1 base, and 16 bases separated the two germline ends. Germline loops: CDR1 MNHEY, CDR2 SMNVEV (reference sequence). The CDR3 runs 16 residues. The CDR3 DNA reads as TGTGCCAGCAGTCCCACCGCGGGGTGGGGCACAGATACGCAGTATTTT. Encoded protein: CASSPTAGWGTDTQYF.

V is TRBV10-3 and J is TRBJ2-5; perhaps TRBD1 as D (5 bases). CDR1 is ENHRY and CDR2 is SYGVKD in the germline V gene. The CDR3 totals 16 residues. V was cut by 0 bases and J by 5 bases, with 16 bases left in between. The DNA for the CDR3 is TGTGCCATCAGTGAGTCGACAGAGAAGATTCGGGAGACCCAGTACTTC. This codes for CAISESTEKIRETQYF.

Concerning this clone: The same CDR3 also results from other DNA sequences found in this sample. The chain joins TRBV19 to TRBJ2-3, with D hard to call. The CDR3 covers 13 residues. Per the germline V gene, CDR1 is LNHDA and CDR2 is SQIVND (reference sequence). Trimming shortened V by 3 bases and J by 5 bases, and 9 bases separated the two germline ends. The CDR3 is CASSMSGGDTQYF. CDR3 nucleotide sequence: TGTGCCAGTAGTATGTCCGGCGGAGATACGCAGTATTTT. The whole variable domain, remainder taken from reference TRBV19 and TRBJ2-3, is DGGITQSPKYLFRKEGQNVTLSCEQNLNHDAMYWYRQDPGQGLRLIYYSQIVNDFQKGDIAEGYSVSREKKESFPLTVTSAQKNPTAFYLCASSMSGGDTQYFGPGTRLTVL.

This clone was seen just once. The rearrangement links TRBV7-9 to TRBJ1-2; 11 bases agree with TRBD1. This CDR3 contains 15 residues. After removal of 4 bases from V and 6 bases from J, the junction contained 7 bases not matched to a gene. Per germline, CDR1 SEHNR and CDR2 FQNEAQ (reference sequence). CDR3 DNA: TGTGCCAGCAGCTCGACTGGGACAGGGGGGGATGGCTACACCTTC. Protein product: CASSSTGTGGDGYTF.

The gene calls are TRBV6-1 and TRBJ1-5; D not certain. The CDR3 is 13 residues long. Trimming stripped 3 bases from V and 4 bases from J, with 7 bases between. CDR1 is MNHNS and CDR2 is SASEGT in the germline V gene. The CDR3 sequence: CASSEQDNQPQHF. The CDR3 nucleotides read TGTGCCAGCAGTGAGCAGGATAATCAGCCCCAGCATTTT.

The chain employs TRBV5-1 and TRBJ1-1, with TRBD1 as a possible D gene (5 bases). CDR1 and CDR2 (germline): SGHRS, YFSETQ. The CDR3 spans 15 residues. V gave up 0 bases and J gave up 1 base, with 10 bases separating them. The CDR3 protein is CASSLAGGGNTEAFF. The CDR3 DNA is TGCGCCAGCAGCTTGGCGGGGGGTGGGAACACTGAAGCTTTCTTT. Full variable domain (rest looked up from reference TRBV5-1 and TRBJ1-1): KAGVTQTPRYLIKTRGQQVTLSCSPISGHRSVSWYQQTPGQGLQFLFEYFSETQRNKGNFPGRFSGRQFSNSRSEMNVSTLELGDSALYLCASSLAGGGNTEAFFGQGTRLTVV.

The CDR3 coding sequence is TGTGCCAGCAGTGACCCCCGGGTCAGCACAGATACGCAGTATTTT. Its translation is CASSDPRVSTDTQYF. J is TRBJ2-3 and V is TRBV25-1; D not certain. V shed 3 bases and J shed 0 bases, with 10 bases lying between them. Germline V gives CDR1 MGHDK, CDR2 SYGVNS. The CDR3 consists of 15 residues.

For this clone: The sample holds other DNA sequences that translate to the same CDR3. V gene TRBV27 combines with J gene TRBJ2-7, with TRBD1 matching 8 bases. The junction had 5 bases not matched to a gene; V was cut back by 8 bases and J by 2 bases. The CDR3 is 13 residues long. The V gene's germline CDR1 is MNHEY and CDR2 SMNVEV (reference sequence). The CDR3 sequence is CASRRTGTYEQYF. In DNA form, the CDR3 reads TGTGCCAGCCGGAGGACAGGGACCTACGAGCAGTACTTC.

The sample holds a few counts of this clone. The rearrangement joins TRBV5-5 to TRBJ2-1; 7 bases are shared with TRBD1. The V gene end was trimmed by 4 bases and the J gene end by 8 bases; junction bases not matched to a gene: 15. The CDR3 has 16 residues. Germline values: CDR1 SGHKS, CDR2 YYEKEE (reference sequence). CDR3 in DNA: TGTGCCAGCAGCGACAAAGGGGGCTCCTCTTACGATGAGCAGTTCTTC. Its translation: CASSDKGGSSYDEQFF.

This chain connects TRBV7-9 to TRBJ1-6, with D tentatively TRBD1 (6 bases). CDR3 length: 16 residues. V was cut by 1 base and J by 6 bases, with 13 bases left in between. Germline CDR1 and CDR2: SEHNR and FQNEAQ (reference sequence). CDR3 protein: CASSLGYNRVNSPLHF. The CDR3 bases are TGTGCCAGCAGCTTAGGGTATAACAGGGTTAATTCACCCCTCCACTTT.